The following is a TCR beta chain sequence with its context. Its antigen is not identified. The template for TCR beta VDJ and CDR3 sequence profiling was genomic DNA. TCRdb processed the reads anew with MiXCR; each CDR3 protein has one entry. This table has about 190,000 distinct CDR3 sequences, around 50% appearing once. The data stem from a study of CD8+CD57+ T cells in acquired aplastic anemia. The study, taken as a whole, reports: Both patients and controls carried the same twenty-nine CD8+ CDR3 sequences. Between patients and controls, CD8+ Simpson's diversity did not vary significantly.

The germline CDR1 and CDR2 sequences are SGHTA and FQGTGA. J gave up 8 bases and V 7 bases, and 12 bases lay outside the gene matches. The CDR3 runs 16 residues. The clonotype was recovered from a human donor in good health, serving as a control. The material sequenced was sorted CD4+, CD8+, or CD8+CD57+ T cells (not recorded which) from PBMCs. The J gene is TRBJ1-6, the V gene TRBV7-3; 9 bases are shared with TRBD1. CDR3 protein: CASIPGQGVSDSPLHF. For the CDR3, the DNA is TGTGCCAGCATCCCGGGACAGGGAGTTTCGGATTCACCCCTCCACTTT.